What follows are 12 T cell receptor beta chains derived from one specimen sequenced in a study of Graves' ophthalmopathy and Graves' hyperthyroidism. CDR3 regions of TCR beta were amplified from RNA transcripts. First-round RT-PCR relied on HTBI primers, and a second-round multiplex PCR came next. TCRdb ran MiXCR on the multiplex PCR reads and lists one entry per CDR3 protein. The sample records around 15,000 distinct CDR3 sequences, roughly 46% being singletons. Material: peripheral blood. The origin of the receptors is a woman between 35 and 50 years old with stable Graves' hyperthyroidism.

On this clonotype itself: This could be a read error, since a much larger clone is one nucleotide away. CDR3 in amino acids: CASSFYPSGRLYGQFF. In DNA, the CDR3 is TGCGCCAGCAGCTTCTACCCAAGCGGGAGGCTCTATGGGCAGTTCTTC. J is TRBJ2-1 and V is TRBV5-1; 9 nucleotides align to TRBD2. CDR1 is SGHRS, CDR2 YFSETQ, per germline. CDR3 length equals 16 residues. V trimming: 2 bases; J trimming: 12 bases; junction bases outside the gene matches: 15.

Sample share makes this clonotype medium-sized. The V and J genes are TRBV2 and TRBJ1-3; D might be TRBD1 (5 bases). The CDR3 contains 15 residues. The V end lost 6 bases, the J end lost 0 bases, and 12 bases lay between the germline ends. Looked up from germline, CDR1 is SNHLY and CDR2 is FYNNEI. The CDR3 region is CASRGGVVSGNTIYF. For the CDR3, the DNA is TGTGCCAGCAGGGGAGGGGTAGTCTCTGGAAACACCATATATTTT.

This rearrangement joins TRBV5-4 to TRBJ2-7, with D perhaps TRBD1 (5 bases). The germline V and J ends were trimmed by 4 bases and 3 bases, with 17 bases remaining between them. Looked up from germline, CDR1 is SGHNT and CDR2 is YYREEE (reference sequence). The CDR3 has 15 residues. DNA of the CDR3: TGTGCCAGCAGCCGATCGACAGTATCTTTCTACGAGCAGTACTTC. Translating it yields CASSRSTVSFYEQYF.

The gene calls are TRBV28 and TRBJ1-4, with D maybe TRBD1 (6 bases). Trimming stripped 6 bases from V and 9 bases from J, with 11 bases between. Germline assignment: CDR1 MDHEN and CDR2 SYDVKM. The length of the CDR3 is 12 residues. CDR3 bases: TGTGCCAGCAGCCGCGGACAGCAAAAACTGTTTTTT. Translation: CASSRGQQKLFF.

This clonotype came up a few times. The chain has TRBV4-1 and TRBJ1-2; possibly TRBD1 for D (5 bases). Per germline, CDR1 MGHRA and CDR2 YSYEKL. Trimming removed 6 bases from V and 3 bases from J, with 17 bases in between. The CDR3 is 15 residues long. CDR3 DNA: TGCGCCAGCAGTTTACGGCCGGGGGGAGACTATGGCTACACCTTC. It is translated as CASSLRPGGDYGYTF.

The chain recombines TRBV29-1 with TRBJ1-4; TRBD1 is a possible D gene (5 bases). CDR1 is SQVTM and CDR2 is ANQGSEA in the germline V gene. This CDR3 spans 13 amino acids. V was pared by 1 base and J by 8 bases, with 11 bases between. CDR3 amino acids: CSVEGGGKEKLFF. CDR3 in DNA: TGCAGCGTTGAAGGGGGCGGGAAGGAAAAACTGTTTTTT.

The chain's CDR3 is CASSRDGTSGADTQFF. CDR3 coding DNA: TGTGCCAGCAGTCGTGACGGGACTAGCGGCGCAGATACGCAGTTCTTC. The gene calls are TRBV6-1 and TRBJ2-1, with 11 bases lining up with TRBD2. Germline trimming cut 5 bases from V and 12 bases from J; bases unmatched to any gene: 15. CDR3 length: 16 amino acids. Germline V gene sequence: CDR1 MNHNS, CDR2 SASEGT.

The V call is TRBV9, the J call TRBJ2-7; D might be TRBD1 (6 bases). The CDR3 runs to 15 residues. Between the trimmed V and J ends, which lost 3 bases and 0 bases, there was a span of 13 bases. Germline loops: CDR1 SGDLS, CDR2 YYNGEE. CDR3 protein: CASSARGGSSYEQYF. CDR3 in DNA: TGTGCCAGCAGCGCCCGAGGGGGAAGCTCCTACGAGCAGTACTTC.

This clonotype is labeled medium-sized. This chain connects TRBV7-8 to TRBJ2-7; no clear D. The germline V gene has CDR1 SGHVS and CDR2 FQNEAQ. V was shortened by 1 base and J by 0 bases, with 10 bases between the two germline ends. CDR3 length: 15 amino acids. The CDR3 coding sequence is TGTGCCAGCAGCTTAGGAGCTCAGTCCTCCTACGAGCAGTACTTC. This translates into CASSLGAQSSYEQYF. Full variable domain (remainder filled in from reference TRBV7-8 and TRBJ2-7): GAGVSQSPRYKVAKRGQDVALRCDPISGHVSLFWYQQALGQGPEFLTYFQNEAQLDKSGLPSDRFFAERPEGSVSTLKIQRTQQEDSAVYLCASSLGAQSSYEQYFGPGTRLTVT.

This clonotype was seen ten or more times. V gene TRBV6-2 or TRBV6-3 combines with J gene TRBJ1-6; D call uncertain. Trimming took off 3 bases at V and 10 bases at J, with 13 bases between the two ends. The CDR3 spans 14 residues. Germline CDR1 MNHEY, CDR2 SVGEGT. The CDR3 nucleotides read TGTGCCAGCAGTTATCTGGCCACAGAGTCACCCCTCCACTTT. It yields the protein CASSYLATESPLHF.

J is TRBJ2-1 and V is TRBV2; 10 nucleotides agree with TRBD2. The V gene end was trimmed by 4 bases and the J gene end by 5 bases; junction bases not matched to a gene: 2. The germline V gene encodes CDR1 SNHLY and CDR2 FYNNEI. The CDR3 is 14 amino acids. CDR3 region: CASSGTSGDNEQFF. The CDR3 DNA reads TGTGCCAGCAGTGGGACTAGCGGAGACAATGAGCAGTTCTTC. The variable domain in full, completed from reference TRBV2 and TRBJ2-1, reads EPEVTQTPSHQVTQMGQEVILRCVPISNHLYFYWYRQILGQKVEFLVSFYNNEISEKSEIFDDQFSVERPDGSNFTLKIRSTKLEDSAMYFCASSGTSGDNEQFFGPGTRLTVL.

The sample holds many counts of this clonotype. This CDR3 reads CASSQFSRLYEQYF. The CDR3 coding sequence is TGTGCCAGCAGCCAATTTTCACGACTCTACGAGCAGTACTTC. This rearrangement joins TRBV14 to TRBJ2-7; D not certain. CDR3 length: 14 amino acids. Germline values: CDR1 SGHDN, CDR2 FVKESK. The V end was cut by 2 bases, the J end by 3 bases, with 11 bases between.